What follows are 28 T cell receptor beta chains derived from one specimen sequenced in a study of radiotherapy plus CTLA-4 blockade in lung cancer. Sequenced by immunoSEQ multiplex PCR; TCRdb stores in-frame clones only, minus some. In the table there are about 84,000 clones, about two thirds of which are singletons. The specimen was peripheral blood, collected from a patient treated with radiotherapy plus ipilimumab. The receptors come from a human donor with non-small cell lung cancer that progressed on radiotherapy plus ipilimumab.

The V call is TRBV13, the J call TRBJ2-5; either TRBD1 or TRBD2 may fit D (6 bases each). Trimming left V 3 bases short and J 4 bases short, with 9 bases between. CDR3 length equals 13 residues. Germline V lookup: CDR1 PRHDT, CDR2 FYEKMQ (reference sequence). The CDR3 coding sequence is TGTGCCAGCAGCTTGAAGGGGGGAGAGACCCAGTACTTC. Protein: CASSLKGGETQYF.

To note about this clone: One junction end disagrees with the germline gene, perhaps due to a read error. Other DNA sequences in this specimen translate into the identical CDR3. The CDR3 sequence is CASSQGEGSYEQYF. CDR3 DNA: TGTGCCAGCAGCCAAGGTGAGGGCTCCTACGAGCAGTACTTC. This chain links TRBV4-1 with TRBJ2-7; weak D call: TRBD2 (5 bases). The CDR3 runs to 14 residues. Germline loops: CDR1 MGHRA, CDR2 YSYEKL.

This chain joins TRBV5-1 and TRBJ2-5; TRBD2 aligns across 10 bases. V gave up 4 bases and J gave up 0 bases; unmatched junction bases: 3. CDR1 and CDR2 from the germline V gene are SGHRS and YFSETQ. This CDR3 has 15 residues. CDR3 nucleotides: TGCGCCAGCAGCCCGCTAGCGGGAGACCAAGAGACCCAGTACTTC. It translates to CASSPLAGDQETQYF.

The rearrangement joins TRBV5-6 to TRBJ1-1; 9 bases match TRBD1. Per the germline V gene, CDR1 is SGHDT and CDR2 is YYEEEE. The V segment lost 3 bases and the J segment 9 bases; nucleotides outside the gene matches: 6. The CDR3 sequence is 13 residues long. The CDR3 is CASSSGQGFKAFF. CDR3 in DNA: TGTGCCAGCAGCTCCGGACAGGGGTTTAAAGCTTTCTTT.

The chain carries TRBV15 and TRBJ2-7; D ambiguous. CDR3 size: 14 residues. CDR1 is LNHNV and CDR2 is YYDKDF in the germline V gene (reference sequence). Trimming cost V 0 bases and J 2 bases, with 8 bases left between them. The CDR3 nucleotides read TGTGCCACCAGCAGAGATTCCCCCCCCTACGAGCAGTACTTC. As protein: CATSRDSPPYEQYF.

The J gene is TRBJ2-7, the V gene TRBV19; 7 nucleotides align to TRBD1. Germline V CDR1 and CDR2: LNHDA, SQIVND (reference sequence). The junction had 10 bases not matched to a gene; V was cut back by 6 bases and J by 2 bases. The CDR3 runs 15 residues. CDR3 in DNA: TGTGCCAGTAGCGAACAGGGGTTAAGGGCCTACGAGCAGTACTTC. As protein: CASSEQGLRAYEQYF.

The chain recombines TRBV5-5 with TRBJ1-1; D possibly corresponds to TRBD1 (6 bases). The V end was cut by 2 bases, the J end by 5 bases, with 16 bases between. CDR3 length: 15 residues. The V gene's germline CDR1 is SGHKS and CDR2 YYEKEE (reference sequence). CDR3 amino acids: CASSFGVTGSTEAFF. In DNA, the CDR3 is TGTGCCAGCAGCTTTGGGGTCACAGGGAGTACTGAAGCTTTCTTT.

This clone was seen a few times. The chain carries TRBV7-2 and TRBJ2-3, with TRBD1 matching over 8 bases. Germline lookup yields CDR1 SGHTA and CDR2 FQGNSA. CDR3 length: 16 amino acids. Germline trimming cut 4 bases from V and 5 bases from J; bases unmatched to any gene: 11. The DNA for the CDR3 is TGTGCCAGCAGCTCTCCGTACAGGGGGTCGAAAGATACGCAGTATTTT. Translating it yields CASSSPYRGSKDTQYF.

This chain uses TRBV5-1 with TRBJ2-7, with D possibly being TRBD1 or TRBD2 (5 bases each). CDR1 is SGHRS and CDR2 is YFSETQ in the germline V gene. The CDR3 runs to 13 residues. V lost 5 bases to trimming and J lost 6 bases, with 15 bases between them. As DNA, the CDR3 is TGCGCCAGCAGAGACAGTTTAGAGGGCGAGCAGTACTTC. Amino acid sequence: CASRDSLEGEQYF.

The rearrangement joins TRBV4-1 to TRBJ2-3; D is unclear. This CDR3 spans 13 amino acids. Trimming cost V 1 base and J 3 bases, with 5 bases left between them. Germline values: CDR1 MGHRA, CDR2 YSYEKL. CDR3 nucleotides: TGCGCCAGCAGCCAAGCCAGAACAGATACGCAGTATTTT. This translates into CASSQARTDTQYF.

This clone was seen more than once but under ten times. The chain is built from TRBV7-2 and TRBJ2-4; TRBD1 might be the D (5 bases). V was cut by 5 bases and J by 8 bases, with 13 bases left in between. Germline assignment: CDR1 SGHTA and CDR2 FQGNSA. The CDR3 extends over 13 amino acids. Here the CDR3 reads CASSLGHPDIQYF. The CDR3 coding sequence is TGTGCCAGCAGCCTCGGACACCCGGACATTCAGTACTTC. Based on the CDR3 plus reference TRBV7-2 and TRBJ2-4, the full variable domain is GAGVSQSPSNKVTEKGKDVELRCDPISGHTALYWYRQSLGQGLEFLIYFQGNSAPDKSGLPSDRFSAERTGGSVSTLTIQRTQQEDSAVYLCASSLGHPDIQYFGAGTRLSVL.

The J gene is TRBJ2-1, the V gene TRBV5-1; 9 bases are a match to TRBD1. The V gene's germline CDR1 is SGHRS and CDR2 YFSETQ. Trimming at V came to 4 bases and at J to 9 bases, leaving 2 bases not matched to a gene. The CDR3 covers 12 residues. CDR3 coding DNA: TGCGCCAGCAGCGTGGACAGGGGTGAGCAGTTCTTC. Translation: CASSVDRGEQFF.

V and J are TRBV28 and TRBJ2-3, with D unclear. The CDR3 consists of 12 residues. Trimming stripped 5 bases from V and 0 bases from J, with 3 bases between. Germline V gene lookup returns CDR1 MDHEN and CDR2 SYDVKM. Written as DNA, the CDR3 is TGTGCCAGCAGTCAGAGCACAGATACGCAGTATTTT. It is translated as CASSQSTDTQYF.

The chain has TRBV7-2 and TRBJ2-7; D remains unclear. Trimming removed 1 base from V and 2 bases from J, with 6 bases in between. The CDR3 loop spans 13 amino acids. The germline V gene encodes CDR1 SGHTA and CDR2 FQGNSA. CDR3 nucleotide sequence: TGTGCCAGCAGCTTAGGTTCCGCCTACGAGCAGTACTTC. Its protein product is CASSLGSAYEQYF.

This chain uses TRBV6-6 with TRBJ2-7; possible D gene TRBD2, 6 bases. V lost 2 bases and J 3 bases, leaving 11 bases between the germline ends. Germline CDR1 reads MNHNY; CDR2 reads SVGAGI (reference sequence). This CDR3 has 14 amino acids. CDR3 coding DNA: TGTGCCAGCAGTTACATTTCGGAGGGCTACGAGCAGTACTTC. This gives the protein CASSYISEGYEQYF.

CDR3 nucleotides: TGTGCCAGCAGTTTATTAGGGGCGCAGGCAAGCTCTGGAAACACCATATATTTT. Residues: CASSLLGAQASSGNTIYF. The chain couples TRBV27 to TRBJ1-3; D is perhaps TRBD1 (5 bases). The CDR3 has 18 residues. V was clipped by 1 base and J by 0 bases, with 16 bases between them. Germline V CDR1 and CDR2: MNHEY, SMNVEV (reference sequence).

The table lists this clone with a count of one. This CDR3 is CAAAAGGPTDTQYF. CDR3 nucleotide sequence: TGTGCCGCTGCGGCGGGAGGGCCCACAGATACGCAGTATTTT. This chain connects TRBV19 to TRBJ2-3, with TRBD2 identical over 9 bases. The CDR3 loop spans 14 amino acids. Germline values: CDR1 LNHDA, CDR2 SQIVND (reference sequence). With V trimmed by 11 bases and J by 2 bases, 8 bases remained unmatched.

This clone was observed a few times. The V call is TRBV12-5, the J call TRBJ1-1; 11 positions agree with TRBD1. The CDR3 extends over 17 amino acids. The germline gives CDR1 LGHNT, CDR2 FRNRAP. With V trimmed by 0 bases and J by 4 bases, 7 bases remained unmatched. DNA of the CDR3: TGTGCTAGTGGTTTGGTTCGGACAGGGGGCATCGCCACTGAAGCTTTCTTT. Residues: CASGLVRTGGIATEAFF.

The V gene is TRBV5-6, the J gene TRBJ2-1; the D gene is possibly TRBD2 (7 bases). The CDR3 is made up of 16 amino acids. The ends were cut back, 7 bases at V and 6 bases at J, with 23 bases in the middle. In germline, CDR1 is SGHDT, CDR2 YYEEEE. The CDR3 here is CASARRGGMVGNEQFF. In DNA, the CDR3 is TGTGCCAGCGCTCGTAGGGGGGGCATGGTAGGCAATGAGCAGTTCTTC.

This clone appeared a few times. This rearrangement joins TRBV10-3 to TRBJ2-1, with 12 nucleotides matching TRBD2. The CDR3 is 16 residues long. Germline trimming cut 5 bases from V and 8 bases from J; bases unmatched to any gene: 10. In germline, CDR1 is ENHRY, CDR2 SYGVKD. CDR3 protein: CAISSPSGRALYEQFF. The CDR3 DNA reads TGTGCCATCAGTAGCCCTAGCGGGAGGGCCCTCTATGAGCAGTTCTTC.

V and J are TRBV18 and TRBJ1-1; D unclear. The CDR3 is 13 residues long. V gave up 0 bases and J gave up 1 base, with 3 bases separating them. The germline V gene has CDR1 KGHSH and CDR2 LQKENI. The DNA for the CDR3 is TGTGCCAGCTCACCACCGGAGAACACTGAAGCTTTCTTT. Protein sequence: CASSPPENTEAFF. The full variable domain, rest sourced from reference TRBV18 and TRBJ1-1, is NAGVMQNPRHLVRRRGQEARLRCSPMKGHSHVYWYRQLPEEGLKFMVYLQKENIIDESGMPKERFSAEFPKEGPSILRIQQVVRGDSAAYFCASSPPENTEAFFGQGTRLTVV.

The chain employs TRBV29-1 and TRBJ1-3; TRBD1 matches at 7 bases. This CDR3 contains 14 residues. V lost 0 bases to trimming and J lost 4 bases; unmatched junction nucleotides: 3. Looked up from germline, CDR1 is SQVTM and CDR2 is ANQGSEA. This chain's CDR3 is CSVEDIQGGNTIYF. CDR3 nucleotides: TGCAGCGTTGAAGATATACAGGGGGGAAACACCATATATTTT.

This clone was observed at least ten times. The chain carries TRBV7-9 and TRBJ2-1; tentatively, D is TRBD1 (7 bases). This CDR3 is built from 16 residues. Trimming shortened V by 1 base and J by 6 bases, and 16 bases separated the two germline ends. CDR1 SEHNR and CDR2 FQNEAQ come from the germline V gene (reference sequence). DNA of the CDR3: TGTGCCAGCAGCTTAGGGCACAGGGGAGGAGGCAATGAGCAGTTCTTC. Translating gives CASSLGHRGGGNEQFF.

This chain links TRBV7-2 with TRBJ2-1; D gene unclear. Germline V gives CDR1 SGHTA, CDR2 FQGNSA. Trimming took 4 bases from V and 1 from J, leaving 11 bases between them. CDR3 length equals 15 residues. The CDR3 nucleotides read TGTGCCAGCAGCTACCAGGCGGTGTCCTACAATGAGCAGTTCTTC. It is translated as CASSYQAVSYNEQFF.

Points on this clone: The junction shows a germline mismatch at one end, possibly a read error. The chain recombines TRBV28 with TRBJ1-5, with D possibly being TRBD1 (6 bases). This CDR3 has 13 residues. Germline loops: CDR1 MDHEN, CDR2 SYDVKM. The CDR3 DNA is TGTGCCAGCAGTTTTGGGGGGCGAGCAGCGAGAAATTTT. Translating it yields CASSFGGRAARNF.

The chain recombines TRBV5-5 with TRBJ2-7; 7 bases agree with TRBD1. Trimming at V came to 4 bases and at J to 3 bases, leaving 10 bases not matched to a gene. CDR3 length: 15 residues. Germline V lookup: CDR1 SGHKS, CDR2 YYEKEE (reference sequence). The CDR3 spells CASSPLTGEDYEQYF. For the CDR3, the DNA is TGTGCCAGCAGCCCTCTAACAGGGGAAGACTACGAGCAGTACTTC.

The chain is built from TRBV6-1 and TRBJ2-1; D is uncertain. Germline V CDR1 and CDR2: MNHNS, SASEGT. There are 17 residues in the CDR3. V shed 1 base and J shed 0 bases, with 13 bases lying between them. The CDR3 DNA follows: TGTGCCAGCAGTGAAGTGACTGGCAGTAGCTCCTACAATGAGCAGTTCTTC. Its protein is CASSEVTGSSSYNEQFF.

The rearrangement joins TRBV14 to TRBJ2-7, with 8 bases that match TRBD1. With V trimmed by 3 bases and J by 3 bases, 4 bases remained unmatched. CDR1 SGHDN and CDR2 FVKESK come from the germline V gene. There are 14 residues in the CDR3. The CDR3 loop is CASSHGQGLYEQYF. The CDR3 bases are TGTGCCAGCAGCCACGGACAGGGCCTCTACGAGCAGTACTTC.